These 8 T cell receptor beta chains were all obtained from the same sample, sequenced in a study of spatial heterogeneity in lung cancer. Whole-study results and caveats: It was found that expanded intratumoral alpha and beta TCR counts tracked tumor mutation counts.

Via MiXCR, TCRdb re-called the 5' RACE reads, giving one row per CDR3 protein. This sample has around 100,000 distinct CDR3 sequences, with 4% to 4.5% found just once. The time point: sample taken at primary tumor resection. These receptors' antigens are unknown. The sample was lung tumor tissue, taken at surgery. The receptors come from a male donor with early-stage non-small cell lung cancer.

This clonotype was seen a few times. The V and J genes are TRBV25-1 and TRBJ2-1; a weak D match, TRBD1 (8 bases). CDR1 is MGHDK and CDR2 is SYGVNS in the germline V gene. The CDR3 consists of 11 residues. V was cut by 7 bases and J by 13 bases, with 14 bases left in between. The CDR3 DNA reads TGTGCCAGCAAGGACAGGGAGGGACAGTTCTTC. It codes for CASKDREGQFF.

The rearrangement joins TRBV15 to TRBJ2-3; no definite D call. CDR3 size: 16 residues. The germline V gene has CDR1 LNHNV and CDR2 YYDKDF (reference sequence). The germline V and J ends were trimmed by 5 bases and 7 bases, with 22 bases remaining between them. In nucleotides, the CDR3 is TGTGCCACCAGCGGACCCTTGGCCACCGGTCTCAATACGCAGTATTTT. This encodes CATSGPLATGLNTQYF.

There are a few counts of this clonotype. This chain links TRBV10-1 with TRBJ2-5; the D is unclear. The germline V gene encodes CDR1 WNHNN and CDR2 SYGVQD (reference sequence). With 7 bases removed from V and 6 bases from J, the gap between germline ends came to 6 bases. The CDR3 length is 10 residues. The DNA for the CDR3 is TGCGCCAGCACCGGACAGACCCAGTACTTC. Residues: CASTGQTQYF.

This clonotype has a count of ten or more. The CDR3 DNA reads TGCGCCAGCAGCTGGCGAGTTGCGGGCACCGGGGAGCTGTTTTTT. Translation gives CASSWRVAGTGELFF. The chain is built from TRBV5-1 and TRBJ2-2, with a tentative D call TRBD2 (5 bases). The CDR3 is 15 amino acids. Between the trimmed V and J ends, which lost 3 bases and 4 bases, there was a span of 13 bases. Germline V gene data show CDR1 as SGHRS and CDR2 as YFSETQ. Full variable domain (remainder filled in from reference TRBV5-1 and TRBJ2-2): KAGVTQTPRYLIKTRGQQVTLSCSPISGHRSVSWYQQTPGQGLQFLFEYFSETQRNKGNFPGRFSGRQFSNSRSEMNVSTLELGDSALYLCASSWRVAGTGELFFGEGSRLTVL.

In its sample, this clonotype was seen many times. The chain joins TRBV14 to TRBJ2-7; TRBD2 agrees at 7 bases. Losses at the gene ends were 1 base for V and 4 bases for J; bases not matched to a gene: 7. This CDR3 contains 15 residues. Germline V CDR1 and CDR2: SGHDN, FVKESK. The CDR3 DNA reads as TGTGCCAGCAGCCAAGGAACGGGAGGATGGTACGAGCAGTACTTC. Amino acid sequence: CASSQGTGGWYEQYF.

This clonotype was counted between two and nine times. CDR3: CASSQEAALYEQYF. The CDR3 bases are TGTGCCAGCAGCCAAGAGGCCGCACTCTACGAGCAGTACTTC. The rearrangement joins TRBV3-1 to TRBJ2-7, with unresolved D. This CDR3 comprises 14 residues. CDR1 and CDR2 from the germline V gene are LGHDT and YNNKEL (reference sequence). V shed 0 bases and J shed 3 bases, with 9 bases lying between them.

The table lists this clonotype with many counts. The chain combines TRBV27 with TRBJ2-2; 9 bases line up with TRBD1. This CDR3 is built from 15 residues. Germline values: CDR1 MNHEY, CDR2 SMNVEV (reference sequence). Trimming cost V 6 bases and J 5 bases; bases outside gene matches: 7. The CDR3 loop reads CASRGDRDWTGELFF. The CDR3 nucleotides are TGTGCCAGCAGGGGGGACAGGGATTGGACCGGGGAGCTGTTTTTT.

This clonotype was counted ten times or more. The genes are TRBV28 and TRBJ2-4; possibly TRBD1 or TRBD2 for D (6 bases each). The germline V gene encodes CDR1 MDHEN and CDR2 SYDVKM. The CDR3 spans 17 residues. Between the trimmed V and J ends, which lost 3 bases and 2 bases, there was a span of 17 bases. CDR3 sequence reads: CASSFGGGASSKNIQYF. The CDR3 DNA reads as TGTGCCAGCAGTTTCGGGGGCGGGGCCTCGTCCAAAAACATTCAGTACTTC.